One and the same sample provided the 21 T cell receptor beta chains below, sequenced in a study of cytomegalovirus exposure and HLA in healthy donors. It was with 60 Vbeta and 13 Jbeta primers that the PCR ran. Libraries were prepared by immunoSEQ multiplex PCR; TCRdb keeps only in-frame clonotypes and omits some of them. The sample lists 100,000 to 150,000 clones; 77% were seen once. Input material: PBMCs. The receptors originated from a woman in her thirties or forties in good health and CMV-seropositive.

This clone was seen a few times. The gene calls are TRBV30 and TRBJ2-7; 9 bases align to TRBD2. The trim removed 3 bases at V and 0 bases at J, leaving 0 bases unmatched. From germline, CDR1 is GTSNPN and CDR2 SVGIG (reference sequence). The CDR3 length is 13 residues. CDR3 DNA: TGTGCCTGGAGGACTAGCGGCTCCTACGAGCAGTACTTC. Amino acid sequence: CAWRTSGSYEQYF. Full variable domain (rest looked up from reference TRBV30 and TRBJ2-7): SQTIHQWPATLVQPVGSPLSLECTVEGTSNPNLYWYRQAAGRGLQLLFYSVGIGQISSEVPQNLSASRPQDRQFILSSKKLLLSDSGFYLCAWRTSGSYEQYFGPGTRLTVT.

The count of this clone is one. The chain carries TRBV6-5 and TRBJ2-7; 10 bases match TRBD2. The CDR3 is 15 amino acids. Losses at the gene ends were 2 bases for V and 2 bases for J; bases not matched to a gene: 3. Germline CDR1 and CDR2: MNHEY and SVGAGI. CDR3 nucleotide sequence: TGTGCCAGCAGTTACACAGCGGGAGGGCCCTACGAGCAGTACTTC. It specifies CASSYTAGGPYEQYF.

The chain couples TRBV5-1 to TRBJ2-1; 11 bases line up with TRBD2. Trimming at V came to 6 bases and at J to 5 bases, leaving 13 bases not matched to a gene. The CDR3 is 17 residues long. Germline CDR1 is SGHRS and CDR2 is YFSETQ. DNA of the CDR3: TGCGCCAGCACCCGAACTAGCGGGAGAAATGGGGACAATGAGCAGTTCTTC. Translated, it gives CASTRTSGRNGDNEQFF.

The J gene is TRBJ2-7, the V gene TRBV5-1, with unresolved D. V shed 5 bases and J shed 2 bases, with 8 bases lying between them. The CDR3 is 12 amino acids. Germline V gene data show CDR1 as SGHRS and CDR2 as YFSETQ. CDR3: CASSVVAYEQYF. The DNA for the CDR3 is TGCGCCAGCAGTGTGGTAGCCTACGAGCAGTACTTC.

The chain recombines TRBV6-1 with TRBJ1-2; D possibly corresponds to TRBD1 (5 bases). V lost 0 bases and J lost 2, with 10 bases in between. This CDR3 has 15 residues. The germline V gene encodes CDR1 MNHNS and CDR2 SASEGT. CDR3 nucleotides: TGTGCCAGCAGTGAAGCGAATTGGGGCAACTATGGCTACACCTTC. This gives the protein CASSEANWGNYGYTF.

The J gene is TRBJ2-7, the V gene TRBV7-9; TRBD1 aligns across 9 bases. V lost 6 bases, J lost 6 bases, and 6 bases stayed unmatched. Germline V lookup: CDR1 SEHNR, CDR2 FQNEAQ (reference sequence). The CDR3 length is 13 residues. In nucleotides, the CDR3 is TGTGCCAGCAGACTACGACAGGGGGGCGAGCAGTACTTC. It codes for CASRLRQGGEQYF.

The chain employs TRBV4-2 and TRBJ1-4, with D possibly matching TRBD1 (5 bases). The CDR3 runs 15 residues. Trimming took 0 bases from V and 7 from J, leaving 12 bases between them. The V gene's germline CDR1 is LGHNA and CDR2 YNFKEQ. CDR3 sequence (DNA): TGTGCCAGCAGCCAAGATTGGGGGGGTGGTGAAAAACTGTTTTTT. Translating gives CASSQDWGGGEKLFF.

This clone appeared a few times. This chain joins TRBV6-1 and TRBJ2-1; 8 bases match TRBD2. Germline V gene lookup returns CDR1 MNHNS and CDR2 SASEGT. CDR3 size: 14 residues. V gave up 7 bases and J gave up 7 bases; unmatched junction bases: 9. The CDR3 region is CASKEPGGRNEQFF. CDR3 DNA sequence: TGTGCCAGCAAAGAACCGGGAGGGAGGAATGAGCAGTTCTTC.

J is TRBJ2-7 and V is TRBV27, with 9 positions matching TRBD2. The junction had 9 bases not matched to a gene; V was cut back by 6 bases and J by 3 bases. The length of the CDR3 is 15 residues. Germline V lookup: CDR1 MNHEY, CDR2 SMNVEV (reference sequence). The CDR3 DNA reads TGTGCCAGCAGGTCTACTGGCGGGAGGGACTACGAGCAGTACTTC. This encodes CASRSTGGRDYEQYF.

This chain links TRBV5-1 with TRBJ2-1; 7 bases are a match to TRBD1. The ends lost 3 bases at V and 4 bases at J; junction bases unmatched: 7. Germline assignment: CDR1 SGHRS and CDR2 YFSETQ. The CDR3 runs 15 residues. CDR3 sequence reads: CASSSGQNSYNEQFF. The CDR3, as DNA: TGCGCCAGCAGCTCGGGACAGAACTCTTACAATGAGCAGTTCTTC. Supplemented by reference TRBV5-1 and TRBJ2-1, the full variable domain reads KAGVTQTPRYLIKTRGQQVTLSCSPISGHRSVSWYQQTPGQGLQFLFEYFSETQRNKGNFPGRFSGRQFSNSRSEMNVSTLELGDSALYLCASSSGQNSYNEQFFGPGTRLTVL.

The chain employs TRBV10-3 and TRBJ2-7, with 12 bases fitting TRBD2. The germline V gene has CDR1 ENHRY and CDR2 SYGVKD. There are 14 residues in the CDR3. The V segment lost 6 bases and the J segment 1 base; nucleotides outside the gene matches: 1. The CDR3 region has the DNA TGTGCCATCAGGACTAGCGGGAGTTCCTACGAGCAGTACTTC. Translating gives CAIRTSGSSYEQYF.

This clone was seen more than once but under ten times. The J gene is TRBJ1-1, the V gene TRBV28; TRBD1 aligns across 7 bases. The V and J ends lost 6 bases and 7 bases, in that order; junction bases with no gene match: 5. Germline CDR1 is MDHEN and CDR2 is SYDVKM. The CDR3 sequence is 12 residues long. CDR3 DNA sequence: TGTGCCAGCAGCTCCCGACAGGGTGAAGCTTTCTTT. Its translation is CASSSRQGEAFF.

The rearrangement links TRBV6-1 to TRBJ2-7; 8 bases line up with TRBD1. The germline gives CDR1 MNHNS, CDR2 SASEGT. V trimming: 3 bases; J trimming: 3 bases; junction bases outside the gene matches: 4. This CDR3 spans 14 amino acids. The DNA for the CDR3 is TGTGCCAGCAGTGACCAGGACAGGGTCTACGAGCAGTACTTC. Protein product: CASSDQDRVYEQYF.

This clone has just a few counts. V and J are TRBV9 and TRBJ2-7; TRBD1 is a possible D gene (6 bases). V was cut by 3 bases and J by 5 bases, with 15 bases left in between. The CDR3 consists of 14 residues. Germline CDR1 reads SGDLS; CDR2 reads YYNGEE. In DNA, the CDR3 is TGTGCCAGCAGCGGAGAGGGGGTTCGGAACGAGCAGTACTTC. The encoded protein is CASSGEGVRNEQYF.

The CDR3 DNA is TGCGCCAGCAGTAGCGGGAGTGCCTCTGGGGCCAACGTCCTGACTTTC. It codes for CASSSGSASGANVLTF. The chain uses TRBV5-1 and TRBJ2-6; 9 positions match TRBD2. The trim removed 5 bases at V and 0 bases at J, leaving 3 bases unmatched. The CDR3 has 16 amino acids. The germline V gene encodes CDR1 SGHRS and CDR2 YFSETQ.

The chain is built from TRBV5-1 and TRBJ2-1, with TRBD1 matching 9 bases. CDR3 length: 15 amino acids. After removal of 9 bases from V and 0 bases from J, the junction contained 7 bases not matched to a gene. The germline gives CDR1 SGHRS, CDR2 YFSETQ. CDR3 loop: CATKLGQGSYNEQFF. CDR3 sequence (DNA): TGCGCCACCAAATTGGGACAGGGCTCCTACAATGAGCAGTTCTTC.

The chain carries TRBV6-5 and TRBJ1-1; D is unresolved. CDR3 length equals 14 residues. Germline V CDR1 and CDR2: MNHEY, SVGAGI. The V and J ends lost 0 bases and 6 bases respectively, with 11 bases between them. CDR3 protein: CASSYSSGLSEAFF. The CDR3 DNA follows: TGTGCCAGCAGTTACTCATCGGGGTTGTCTGAAGCTTTCTTT.

The rearrangement uses TRBV7-2 and TRBJ2-5; no firm D call. V dropped 1 base and J dropped 4 bases, with 13 bases sitting between them. Germline-derived CDR1 and CDR2 are SGHTA and FQGNSA. The CDR3 runs 15 residues. The CDR3 DNA follows: TGTGCCAGCAGCTTAGACCCCGGGTCACGAGAGACCCAGTACTTC. It is translated as CASSLDPGSRETQYF.

V is TRBV4-2 and J is TRBJ1-2; 7 nucleotides line up with TRBD1. CDR1 and CDR2 from the germline V gene are LGHNA and YNFKEQ. The CDR3 has 15 amino acids. V dropped 0 bases and J dropped 8; count of bases not matched to a gene: 9. The CDR3 DNA reads TGTGCCAGCAGCCAAGATCGGAGGGGGCTTGAGGGCTACACCTTC. This translates into CASSQDRRGLEGYTF.

The gene calls are TRBV4-1 and TRBJ2-5; TRBD1 matches at 9 bases. TRBJ2-7 explains the end of the DNA better; the J call may be wrong. Germline V gene lookup returns CDR1 MGHRA and CDR2 YSYEKL. The CDR3 consists of 14 residues. The CDR3 region is CASSQGQGFYEQYF. As DNA, the CDR3 is TGCGCCAGCAGCCAGGGACAGGGATTCTACGAGCAGTACTTC.

The CDR3 sequence is CASSYGGEGQGEKLFF. The CDR3 bases are TGTGCCAGCAGCTATGGAGGGGAGGGACAGGGTGAAAAACTGTTTTTT. The chain employs TRBV11-2 and TRBJ1-4; TRBD1 matches at 9 bases. V was clipped by 4 bases and J by 7 bases; unmatched bases: 10. CDR1 is SGHAT, CDR2 FQNNGV, per germline. The length of the CDR3 is 16 residues.